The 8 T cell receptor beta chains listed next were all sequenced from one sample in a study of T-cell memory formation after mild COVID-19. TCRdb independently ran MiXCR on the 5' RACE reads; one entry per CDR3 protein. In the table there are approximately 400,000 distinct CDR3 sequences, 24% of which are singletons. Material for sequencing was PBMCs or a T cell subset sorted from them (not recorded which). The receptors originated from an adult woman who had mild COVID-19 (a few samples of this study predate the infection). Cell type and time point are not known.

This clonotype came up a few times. CDR3 protein: CATRGALSYNEQFF. In nucleotides, the CDR3 is TGTGCCACTCGGGGGGCCCTATCCTACAATGAGCAGTTCTTC. The chain carries TRBV12-3 or TRBV12-4 and TRBJ2-1, with a weak D call TRBD2 (7 bases). Deletions cut 10 bases from V and 1 base from J, with 14 bases between. This CDR3 is 14 amino acids long.

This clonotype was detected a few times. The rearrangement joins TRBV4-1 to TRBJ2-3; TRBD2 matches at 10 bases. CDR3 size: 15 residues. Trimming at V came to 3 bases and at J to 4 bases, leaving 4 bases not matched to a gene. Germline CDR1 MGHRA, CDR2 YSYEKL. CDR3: CASSHLAGGPDTQYF. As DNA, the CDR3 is TGCGCCAGCAGCCATTTAGCGGGGGGACCAGATACGCAGTATTTT.

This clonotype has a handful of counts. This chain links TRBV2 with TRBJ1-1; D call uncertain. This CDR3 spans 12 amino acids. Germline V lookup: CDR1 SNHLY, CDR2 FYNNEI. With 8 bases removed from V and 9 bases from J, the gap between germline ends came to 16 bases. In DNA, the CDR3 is TGTGCCAGCGGAAGTCCAGACCCTAAAGCTTTCTTT. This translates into CASGSPDPKAFF.

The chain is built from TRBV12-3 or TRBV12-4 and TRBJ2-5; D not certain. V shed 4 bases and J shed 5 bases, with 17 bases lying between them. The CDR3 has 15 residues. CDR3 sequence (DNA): TGTGCCAGCAGTTCGTCGCGGATAAGTCGGGAGACCCAGTACTTC. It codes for CASSSSRISRETQYF.

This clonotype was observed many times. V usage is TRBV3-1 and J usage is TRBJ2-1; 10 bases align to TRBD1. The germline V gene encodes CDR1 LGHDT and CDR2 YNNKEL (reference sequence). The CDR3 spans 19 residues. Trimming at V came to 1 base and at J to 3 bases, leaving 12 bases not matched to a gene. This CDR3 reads CASSQAIMEGQGYYNEQFF. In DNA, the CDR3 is TGTGCCAGCAGCCAAGCTATCATGGAGGGACAGGGGTACTACAATGAGCAGTTCTTC.

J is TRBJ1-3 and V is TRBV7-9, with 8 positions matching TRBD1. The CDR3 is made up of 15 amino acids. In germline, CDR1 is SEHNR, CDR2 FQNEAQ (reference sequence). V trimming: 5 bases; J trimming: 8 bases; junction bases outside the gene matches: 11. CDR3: CASSLSGGPVDTIYF. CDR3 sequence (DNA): TGTGCCAGCAGCCTTTCAGGGGGCCCGGTGGACACCATATATTTT.

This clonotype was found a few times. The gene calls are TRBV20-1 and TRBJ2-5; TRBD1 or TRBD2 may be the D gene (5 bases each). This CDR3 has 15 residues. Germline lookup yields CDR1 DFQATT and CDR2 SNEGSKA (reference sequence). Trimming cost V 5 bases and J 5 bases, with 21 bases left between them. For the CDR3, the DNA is TGCAGTGCTCCCACCCTAGGGACCCCATGGGAGACCCAGTACTTC. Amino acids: CSAPTLGTPWETQYF.

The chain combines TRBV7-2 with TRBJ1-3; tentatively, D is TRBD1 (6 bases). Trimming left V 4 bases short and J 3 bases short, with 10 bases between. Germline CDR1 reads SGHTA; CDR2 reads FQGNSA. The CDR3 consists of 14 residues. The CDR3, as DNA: TGTGCCAGCAGCTCACAGGGACATGGAAACACCATATATTTT. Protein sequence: CASSSQGHGNTIYF. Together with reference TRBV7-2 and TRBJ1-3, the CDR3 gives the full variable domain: GAGVSQSPSNKVTEKGKDVELRCDPISGHTALYWYRQSLGQGLEFLIYFQGNSAPDKSGLPSDRFSAERTGGSVSTLTIQRTQQEDSAVYLCASSSQGHGNTIYFGEGSWLTVV.